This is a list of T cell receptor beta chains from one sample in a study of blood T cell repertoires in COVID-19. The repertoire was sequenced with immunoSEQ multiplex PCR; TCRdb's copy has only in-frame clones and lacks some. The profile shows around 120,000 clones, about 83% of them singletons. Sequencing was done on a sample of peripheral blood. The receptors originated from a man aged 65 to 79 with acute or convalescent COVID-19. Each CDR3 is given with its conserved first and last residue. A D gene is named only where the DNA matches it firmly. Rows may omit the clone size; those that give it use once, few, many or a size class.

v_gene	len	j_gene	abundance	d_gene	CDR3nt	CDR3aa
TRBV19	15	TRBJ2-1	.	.	TGTGCCAGTAGTATAGGGGACAACTCCTACAATGAGCAGTTCTTC	CASSIGDNSYNEQFF
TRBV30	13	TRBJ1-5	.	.	TGTGCCTGGAGTAACAGGGCCAATCAGCCCCAGCATTTT	CAWSNRANQPQHF
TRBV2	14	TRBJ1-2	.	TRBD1	TGTGCCAGCACCGCTACAGGGGGGGCCTATGGCTACACCTTC	CASTATGGAYGYTF
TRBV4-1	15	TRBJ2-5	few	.	TGCGCCAGCAGCCAAGATCCCGGACACGGGGAGACCCAGTACTTC	CASSQDPGHGETQYF
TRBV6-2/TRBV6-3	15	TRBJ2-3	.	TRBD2	TGTGCCAGCAGTTATGCGGGGGGGCAGGTAGATACGCAGTATTTT	CASSYAGGQVDTQYF
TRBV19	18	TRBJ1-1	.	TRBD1	TGTGCCAGTAGTGGGGCCTTGACAGGGCACGATCAAAACACTGAAGCTTTCTTT	CASSGALTGHDQNTEAFF
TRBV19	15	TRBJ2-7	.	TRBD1	TGTGCCAGTAGCCAGATACCCGGGACAGCCTACGAGCAGTACTTC	CASSQIPGTAYEQYF
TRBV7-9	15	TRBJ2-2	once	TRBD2	TGTGCCAGCAGCCCGCCGGGACTAGAAACCGGGGAGCTGTTTTTT	CASSPPGLETGELFF
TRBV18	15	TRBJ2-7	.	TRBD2	TGTGCCAGCTCACCTGTGACTAGCGGGAGTTATGAGCAGTACTTC	CASSPVTSGSYEQYF
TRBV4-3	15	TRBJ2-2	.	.	TGCGCCAGCAGCCACCGGGACACGAACACCGGGGAGCTGTTTTTT	CASSHRDTNTGELFF
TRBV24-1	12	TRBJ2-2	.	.	TGTGCCACCAGTGACTACCTTGGGGAGCTGTTTTTT	CATSDYLGELFF
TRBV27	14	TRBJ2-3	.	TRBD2	TGTGCCAGCAGCACTAGCGTCCGTGTAGATACGCAGTATTTT	CASSTSVRVDTQYF
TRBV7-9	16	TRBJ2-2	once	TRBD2	TGTGCCAGCAGCTTCGGGACTAGCGGAAACACCGGGGAGCTGTTTTTT	CASSFGTSGNTGELFF
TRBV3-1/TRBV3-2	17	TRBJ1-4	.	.	TGTGCCAGCAGCCAAGGTTTCCAGGTGAAAACTAATGAAAAACTGTTTTTT	CASSQGFQVKTNEKLFF
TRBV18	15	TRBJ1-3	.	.	TGTGCCAGCTCACCACCGGGGCAGGATAGAAACACCATATATTTT	CASSPPGQDRNTIYF
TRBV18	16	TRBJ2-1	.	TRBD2	TGTGCCAGCTCACCCCCGGGACTAGCGGGGGGTAATGAGCAGTTCTTC	CASSPPGLAGGNEQFF
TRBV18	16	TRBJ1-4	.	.	TGTGCCAGCTCACCAACTGTCTGGGCTCGCAATGAAAAACTGTTTTTT	CASSPTVWARNEKLFF
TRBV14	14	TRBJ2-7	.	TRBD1	TGTGCCAGCAGCCCCAGGGGGCCAGGCTACGAGCAGTACTTC	CASSPRGPGYEQYF
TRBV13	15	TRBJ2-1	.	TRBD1	TGTGCCAGCAGCAACGGACAGGGGTATAACAATGAGCAGTTCTTC	CASSNGQGYNNEQFF
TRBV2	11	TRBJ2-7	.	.	TGTGCCAGCGGCTTCAGGGGTGAGCAGTACTTC	CASGFRGEQYF
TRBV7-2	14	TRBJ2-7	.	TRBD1	TGTGCCAGCAGCCCGGGACAGGGCCCCTACGAGCAGTACTTC	CASSPGQGPYEQYF
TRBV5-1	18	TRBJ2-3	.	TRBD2	TGCGCCAGCAGCCCAACTAGCGGGAGGGCCAAAGGGGCAGATACGCAGTATTTT	CASSPTSGRAKGADTQYF
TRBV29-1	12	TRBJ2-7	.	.	TGCAGCGTACGTTCCTCTCCTAGCGAGCAGTACTTC	CSVRSSPSEQYF
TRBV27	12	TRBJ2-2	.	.	TGTGCCAGCAGTGCCGGGAGAGGGGAGCTGTTTTTT	CASSAGRGELFF
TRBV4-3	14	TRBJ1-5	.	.	TGCGCCAGCAGCCGAAGGAAAGACTCTCAGCCCCAGCATTTT	CASSRRKDSQPQHF
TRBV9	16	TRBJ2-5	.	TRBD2	TGTGCCAGCAGCGTACAGGTAGCGGGCTCACAAGAGACCCAGTACTTC	CASSVQVAGSQETQYF
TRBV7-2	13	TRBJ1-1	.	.	TGTGCCAGCAGCTTAGGGAGAAACACTGAAGCTTTCTTT	CASSLGRNTEAFF
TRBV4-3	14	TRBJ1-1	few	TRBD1	TGCGCCAGCAGCCGGACACAGGGGGCAACTGAAGCTTTCTTT	CASSRTQGATEAFF
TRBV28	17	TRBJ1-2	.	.	TGTGCCAGCAAACCCCAAGGGTTTGGGGAGGTTAACTATGGCTACACCTTC	CASKPQGFGEVNYGYTF
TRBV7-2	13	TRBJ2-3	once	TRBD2	TGTGCCAGCAGCTCCGGGACTAGCGGAGCGCAGTATTTT	CASSSGTSGAQYF
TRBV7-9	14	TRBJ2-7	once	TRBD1	TGTGCCAGCAGCCCACAGGGGGGTCCCTACGAGCAGTACTTC	CASSPQGGPYEQYF
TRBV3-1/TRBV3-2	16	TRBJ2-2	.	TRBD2	TGTGCCAGCAGCCAAGGGGGGGGGTCCCACACCGGGGAGCTGTTTTTT	CASSQGGGSHTGELFF
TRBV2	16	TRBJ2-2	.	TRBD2	TGTGCCAGCAGTGAGAGACTAGCGGGAGTCGCGGGGGAGCTGTTTTTT	CASSERLAGVAGELFF
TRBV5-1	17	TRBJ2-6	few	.	TGCGCCAGCAGCTTGGCCAATACGGGGACTGGGGCCAACGTCCTGACTTTC	CASSLANTGTGANVLTF
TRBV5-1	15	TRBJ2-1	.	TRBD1	TGCGCCAGCAGCCCCCGGGACAGGGGTCGTGGTGAGCAGTTCTTC	CASSPRDRGRGEQFF
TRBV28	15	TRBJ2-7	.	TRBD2	TGTGCCAGCAGTTTATATGCGGGAGGAACCTACGAGCAGTACTTC	CASSLYAGGTYEQYF
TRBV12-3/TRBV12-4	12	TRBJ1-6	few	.	TGTGCCAGTGGCAGGGGTAATTCACCCCTCCACTTT	CASGRGNSPLHF
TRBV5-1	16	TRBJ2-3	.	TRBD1	TGCGCCAGCAGCTTACAGGGGGAGCCCGCCACAGATACGCAGTATTTT	CASSLQGEPATDTQYF
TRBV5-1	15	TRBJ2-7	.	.	TGCGCCAGCAGCTTGGAAACGGGGCAGGGGAACGAGCAGTACTTC	CASSLETGQGNEQYF
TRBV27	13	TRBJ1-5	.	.	TGTGCCAGCAGCCTATGGTACAATCAGCCCCAGCATTTT	CASSLWYNQPQHF
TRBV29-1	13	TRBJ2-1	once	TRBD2	TGCAGCACAGGACTAGCGGGGCACAATGAGCAGTTCTTC	CSTGLAGHNEQFF
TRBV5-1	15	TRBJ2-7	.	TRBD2	TGCGCCAGCAGCTTGGGGGGGACTAGCGGGTACGAGCAGTACTTC	CASSLGGTSGYEQYF
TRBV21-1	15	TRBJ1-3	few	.	TGTGCCAGCAGCAAAACCCGTGGACAGGGGAACACCATATATTTT	CASSKTRGQGNTIYF
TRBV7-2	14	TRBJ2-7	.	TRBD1	TGTGCCAGCAGCTTCGGGGACAGAAACTACGAGCAGTACTTC	CASSFGDRNYEQYF
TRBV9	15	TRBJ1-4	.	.	TGTGCCAGCAGCCTCCGGCCCAGGGCCGGTGAAAAACTGTTTTTT	CASSLRPRAGEKLFF
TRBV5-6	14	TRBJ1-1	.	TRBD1	TGTGCCAGCAGCTTTCAGGGGGAGAACACTGAAGCTTTCTTT	CASSFQGENTEAFF
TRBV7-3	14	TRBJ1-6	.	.	TGTGCCAGCAGCTTAAGGGCAAATAATTCACCCCTCCACTTT	CASSLRANNSPLHF
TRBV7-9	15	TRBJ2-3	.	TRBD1	TGTGCCAGCAGCTTTCGGGACAGGGTCGCAGATACGCAGTATTTT	CASSFRDRVADTQYF
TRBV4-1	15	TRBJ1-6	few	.	TGCGCCAGCAGCATTAAGGAGGGCCCAAGTTCACCCCTCCACTTT	CASSIKEGPSSPLHF
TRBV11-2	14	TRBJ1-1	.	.	TGTGCCAGCAGCCGCCGGGGAGGGAACACTGAAGCTTTCTTT	CASSRRGGNTEAFF
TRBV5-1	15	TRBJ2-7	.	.	TGCGCCAGCAGCTTGGGGGGCGGTGTCTCCTACGAGCAGTACTTC	CASSLGGGVSYEQYF
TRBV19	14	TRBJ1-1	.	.	TGTGCCAGTAGCCCACAACAGGTTTTGGTTGAAGCTTTCTTT	CASSPQQVLVEAFF
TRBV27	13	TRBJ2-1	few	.	TGTGCCAGCAGTCTCGACAACTACAATGAGCAGTTCTTC	CASSLDNYNEQFF
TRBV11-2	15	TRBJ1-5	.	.	TGTGCCAGCAGCAACGGGCCTCTCGGGGGTCAGCCCCAGCATTTT	CASSNGPLGGQPQHF
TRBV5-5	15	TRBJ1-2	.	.	TGTGCCAGCAGCTCTTTTCGGACGGACACCTATGGCTACACCTTC	CASSSFRTDTYGYTF
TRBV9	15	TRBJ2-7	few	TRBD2	TGTGCCAGCAGCGACGGGACTAGCGGCGACTACGAGCAGTACTTC	CASSDGTSGDYEQYF
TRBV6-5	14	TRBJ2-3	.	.	TGTGCCAGCAGTTACCACGACAATGCTAATACGCAGTATTTT	CASSYHDNANTQYF
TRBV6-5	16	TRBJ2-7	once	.	TGTGCCAGCAGTTACTCTTTCCGAGCCTCTCTCTACGAGCAGTACTTC	CASSYSFRASLYEQYF